The 28 T cell receptor beta chains listed next were all sequenced from one sample in a study of blood T cell repertoires in COVID-19. The data were produced by immunoSEQ multiplex PCR, yet TCRdb's version contains in-frame clones alone and is incomplete. Of 220,000 or so clones listed, around 81% are singletons. Sequenced material: peripheral blood. The receptors stem from a woman in her 70s with acute or convalescent COVID-19.

This chain links TRBV24-1 with TRBJ2-1; 8 bases agree with TRBD1. The V segment lost 9 bases and the J segment 4 bases; nucleotides outside the gene matches: 1. The germline CDR1 and CDR2 sequences are KGHDR and SFDVKD. The CDR3 contains 12 residues. CDR3 DNA sequence: TGTGCCACCGGGACAGGTTACAATGAGCAGTTCTTC. Translated: CATGTGYNEQFF.

The chain couples TRBV29-1 to TRBJ2-2; D is unresolved. The length of the CDR3 is 13 residues. The germline CDR1 and CDR2 sequences are SQVTM and ANQGSEA. Deletions cut 4 bases from V and 1 base from J, with 7 bases between. The chain's CDR3 is CSVGRMNTGELFF. In DNA, the CDR3 is TGCAGCGTTGGCAGAATGAACACCGGGGAGCTGTTTTTT.

The V and J genes are TRBV10-3 and TRBJ1-1; D may be TRBD1 (6 bases). Germline V gene lookup returns CDR1 ENHRY and CDR2 SYGVKD. The germline V and J ends were trimmed by 7 bases and 2 bases, with 14 bases remaining between them. The CDR3 extends over 14 amino acids. The CDR3 region is CAINLQGPNTEAFF. CDR3 nucleotides: TGTGCCATCAATCTACAGGGCCCAAACACTGAAGCTTTCTTT.

J is TRBJ2-2 and V is TRBV2, with 8 bases that match TRBD1. Trimming removed 7 bases from V and 4 bases from J; junction bases left unmatched: 5. The V gene's germline CDR1 is SNHLY and CDR2 FYNNEI. This CDR3 is built from 14 residues. The CDR3 sequence: CASTTGAVTGELFF. CDR3 DNA: TGTGCCAGCACGACAGGGGCAGTCACCGGGGAGCTGTTTTTT.

The CDR3 nucleotides are TGTGCCAGCAGCTCTCCAACGGGACACCAGAGCTCCTACAATGAGCAGTTCTTC. Amino acids: CASSSPTGHQSSYNEQFF. The chain has TRBV7-9 and TRBJ2-1, with D perhaps matching TRBD1 (6 bases). Trimming removed 4 bases at V and 0 bases at J, with 19 bases between. Looked up from germline, CDR1 is SEHNR and CDR2 is FQNEAQ (reference sequence). This CDR3 spans 18 amino acids. Complete variable domain (other parts from reference TRBV7-9 and TRBJ2-1): DTGVSQNPRHKITKRGQNVTFRCDPISEHNRLYWYRQTLGQGPEFLTYFQNEAQLEKSRLLSDRFSAERPKGSFSTLEIQRTEQGDSAMYLCASSSPTGHQSSYNEQFFGPGTRLTVL.

The V gene is TRBV27, the J gene TRBJ2-3; 10 bases fit TRBD2. V gave up 5 bases and J gave up 1 base; unmatched junction bases: 3. This CDR3 region has 15 residues. Germline lookup yields CDR1 MNHEY and CDR2 SMNVEV (reference sequence). The CDR3 DNA reads TGTGCCAGCAGTCCCGGACTAGCGGGCACAGATACGCAGTATTTT. Amino acid sequence: CASSPGLAGTDTQYF.

The chain combines TRBV28 with TRBJ2-2, with 8 nucleotides matching TRBD2. J gave up 3 bases and V 3 bases, and 3 bases lay outside the gene matches. This CDR3 spans 15 amino acids. Per the germline V gene, CDR1 is MDHEN and CDR2 is SYDVKM. DNA of the CDR3: TGTGCCAGCAGTTTGGCGGGAGGTTACACCGGGGAGCTGTTTTTT. Translated: CASSLAGGYTGELFF.

About this clone: An end of the junction does not agree with germline; a read error may underlie this. V and J are TRBV4-2 and TRBJ1-1, with D hard to call. Germline lookup yields CDR1 LGHNA and CDR2 YNFKEQ. The CDR3 loop spans 13 amino acids. The CDR3 DNA follows: TGTGCCAGCAGCCAAGACGCGGGCTCACCCTTGGATTTT. It translates to CASSQDAGSPLDF.

V usage is TRBV3-1 (or the pseudogene TRBV3-2) and J usage is TRBJ1-5; the D gene is possibly TRBD1 (6 bases). This CDR3 region has 17 residues. Deletions cut 2 bases from V and 1 base from J, with 15 bases between. Germline CDR1 and CDR2: LGHDT and YNNKEL (reference sequence). The CDR3 loop is CASSQQGPQGSNQPQHF. Written as DNA, the CDR3 is TGTGCCAGCAGCCAACAAGGTCCACAGGGAAGCAATCAGCCCCAGCATTTT.

The chain combines TRBV15 with TRBJ2-1; 7 positions agree with TRBD2. The CDR3 runs 18 residues. The V gene's germline CDR1 is LNHNV and CDR2 YYDKDF (reference sequence). V gave up 0 bases and J gave up 2 bases; unmatched junction bases: 10. CDR3 sequence reads: CATSRDGGGRVPYNEQFF. The CDR3 nucleotides read TGTGCCACCAGCAGAGATGGAGGAGGGAGGGTCCCCTACAATGAGCAGTTCTTC.

This chain connects TRBV21-1 to TRBJ1-4; TRBD1 is taken as the D call from the table, unchecked against the DNA. TRBV21-1 is described as a pseudogene. The CDR3 totals 16 residues. The CDR3 DNA is TGTGCCAGCAGCAAAGCTTGCACAGATTGTAATGAAAAACTGTTTTTT. Translated, it gives CASSKACTDCNEKLFF.

This chain uses TRBV12-5 with TRBJ1-2, with 7 positions matching TRBD1. Germline CDR1 and CDR2: LGHNT and FRNRAP. This CDR3 region has 16 residues. V shed 1 base, J shed 4 bases, and the junction held 9 bases outside the gene matches. CDR3 coding DNA: TGTGCTAGTGGTTTGGACTACGGACAGGTGATCTATGGCTACACCTTC. Translated: CASGLDYGQVIYGYTF.

This clone has just a few counts. The rearrangement uses TRBV7-9 and TRBJ2-1, with a weak D call TRBD2 (5 bases). Trimming shortened V by 5 bases and J by 6 bases, and 20 bases separated the two germline ends. The CDR3 spans 16 residues. In germline, CDR1 is SEHNR, CDR2 FQNEAQ (reference sequence). CDR3 in amino acids: CASSPPGLISGNEQFF. The DNA for the CDR3 is TGTGCCAGCAGCCCACCCGGACTCATCTCTGGCAATGAGCAGTTCTTC.

The gene calls are TRBV2 and TRBJ2-7; 8 bases map to TRBD2. From germline, CDR1 is SNHLY and CDR2 FYNNEI. V was pared by 6 bases and J by 2 bases, with 9 bases of the junction left unmatched. The CDR3 extends over 15 amino acids. The CDR3 DNA is TGTGCCAGCAGAACCACTAGCGGATCCCCCTACGAGCAGTACTTC. This translates into CASRTTSGSPYEQYF.

The chain uses TRBV28 and TRBJ2-1; 10 bases line up with TRBD2. The CDR3 extends over 15 amino acids. Germline V gene sequence: CDR1 MDHEN, CDR2 SYDVKM. J lost 3 bases, V lost 5 bases, and 4 bases had no gene match. For the CDR3, the DNA is TGTGCCAGCAGTACTAGCGGGGCCAACTACAATGAGCAGTTCTTC. It codes for CASSTSGANYNEQFF. The variable domain in full, completed from reference TRBV28 and TRBJ2-1, reads DVKVTQSSRYLVKRTGEKVFLECVQDMDHENMFWYRQDPGLGLRLIYFSYDVKMKEKGDIPEGYSVSREKKERFSLILESASTNQTSMYLCASSTSGANYNEQFFGPGTRLTVL.

The chain employs TRBV29-1 and TRBJ2-2, with D possibly matching TRBD1 (6 bases). This CDR3 region has 14 residues. Trimming removed 4 bases at V and 1 base at J, with 10 bases between. Germline CDR1 SQVTM, CDR2 ANQGSEA. The CDR3 DNA follows: TGCAGCGTTGCGGACAGTGAGAACACCGGGGAGCTGTTTTTT. Protein product: CSVADSENTGELFF.

This chain joins TRBV15 and TRBJ1-1; tentative D call: TRBD1 (5 bases). The germline gives CDR1 LNHNV, CDR2 YYDKDF (reference sequence). V was shortened by 0 bases and J by 5 bases, with 10 bases between the two germline ends. The CDR3 is made up of 14 amino acids. The CDR3 nucleotides are TGTGCCACCAGCAGAGATTCGGGGGGGACTGAAGCTTTCTTT. Amino acid sequence: CATSRDSGGTEAFF.

The V call is TRBV21-1, the J call TRBJ2-1; the D call TRBD2 from the table was never checked on the DNA. TRBV21-1 corresponds to a pseudogene. CDR3 length equals 13 residues. CDR3 loop: CASSVPENNEQFF. In DNA, the CDR3 is TGTGCCAGCAGTGTCCCGGAGAACAATGAGCAGTTCTTC.

The chain carries TRBV5-6 and TRBJ2-1; TRBD2 might be the D (5 bases). This CDR3 has 11 amino acids. V was pared by 3 bases and J by 14 bases, with 12 bases between. Germline V gives CDR1 SGHDT, CDR2 YYEEEE. The CDR3 region is CASSSRGGKFF. The CDR3 nucleotides read TGTGCCAGCAGCTCCCGGGGTGGTAAGTTCTTC.

J is TRBJ1-4 and V is TRBV5-1; D call uncertain. The V end lost 4 bases, the J end lost 8 bases, and 9 bases lay between the germline ends. Germline-derived CDR1 and CDR2 are SGHRS and YFSETQ. This CDR3 contains 12 residues. Here the CDR3 reads CASSVGGEKLFF. CDR3 bases: TGCGCCAGCAGCGTTGGAGGAGAAAAACTGTTTTTT.

This clone was observed a handful of times. The chain joins TRBV2 to TRBJ1-6, with D unclear. Trimming removed 6 bases from V and 7 bases from J, with 10 bases in between. This CDR3 region has 13 residues. Germline CDR1 SNHLY, CDR2 FYNNEI. The CDR3: CASSPGINSPLHF. The CDR3 DNA follows: TGTGCCAGCAGCCCGGGGATCAATTCACCCCTCCACTTT.

The chain recombines TRBV7-8 with TRBJ1-5, with D hard to call. CDR1 is SGHVS and CDR2 is FQNEAQ in the germline V gene. V lost 1 base, J lost 2 bases, and 12 bases lay in between. This CDR3 region has 16 residues. This CDR3 reads CASSLEGGLGNQPQHF. In nucleotides, the CDR3 is TGTGCCAGCAGCTTAGAGGGAGGGCTCGGCAATCAGCCCCAGCATTTT. Combining the CDR3 with reference TRBV7-8 and TRBJ1-5 gives the whole variable domain GAGVSQSPRYKVAKRGQDVALRCDPISGHVSLFWYQQALGQGPEFLTYFQNEAQLDKSGLPSDRFFAERPEGSVSTLKIQRTQQEDSAVYLCASSLEGGLGNQPQHFGDGTRLSIL.

This chain links TRBV5-1 with TRBJ2-1, with 14 bases fitting TRBD2. Unmatched junction bases numbered 3, after V lost 4 bases and J lost 6 bases. The germline V gene encodes CDR1 SGHRS and CDR2 YFSETQ. This CDR3 is 15 amino acids long. The CDR3 coding sequence is TGCGCCAGCAGCCCGACTAGCGGGAGGGCCAATGAGCAGTTCTTC. This gives the protein CASSPTSGRANEQFF.

This sequence joins TRBV6-2 or TRBV6-3 and TRBJ1-1, with 7 positions matching TRBD1. This CDR3 is 13 amino acids long. CDR1 is MNHEY and CDR2 is SVGEGT in the germline V gene. Trimming removed 2 bases from V and 11 bases from J; junction bases left unmatched: 8. For the CDR3, the DNA is TGTGCCAGCAGTTACCCAGGACAGGTTCGGGCTTTCTTT. Its translation is CASSYPGQVRAFF.

This chain connects TRBV19 to TRBJ1-2; no definite D call. Looked up from germline, CDR1 is LNHDA and CDR2 is SQIVND (reference sequence). This CDR3 spans 13 amino acids. V was shortened by 3 bases and J by 4 bases, with 9 bases between the two germline ends. The CDR3 is CASSMINSYGYTF. The CDR3 DNA reads TGTGCCAGTAGTATGATCAACAGCTATGGCTACACCTTC.

The chain carries TRBV27 and TRBJ1-2, with 9 bases aligning to TRBD1. The CDR3 loop spans 16 amino acids. The germline CDR1 and CDR2 sequences are MNHEY and SMNVEV (reference sequence). The J segment lost 5 bases and the V segment lost 6 bases, leaving 13 bases of the junction unmatched. CDR3 DNA sequence: TGTGCCAGCAGGCCATCCTCCGGGACAGGGACGTATGGCTACACCTTC. Translated, it gives CASRPSSGTGTYGYTF.

The rearrangement uses TRBV6-1 and TRBJ1-5; a weak D match, TRBD1 (5 bases). CDR1 is MNHNS and CDR2 is SASEGT in the germline V gene. With 1 base removed from V and 4 bases from J, the gap between germline ends came to 14 bases. CDR3 length: 16 residues. This CDR3 reads CASSEGDSFGNQPQHF. The CDR3, as DNA: TGTGCCAGCAGTGAAGGCGACAGCTTTGGGAATCAGCCCCAGCATTTT.

This chain uses TRBV2 with TRBJ2-3; no clear D gene. This CDR3 is built from 14 residues. With 1 base removed from V and 1 base from J, the gap between germline ends came to 6 bases. Germline lookup yields CDR1 SNHLY and CDR2 FYNNEI. Here the CDR3 reads CASSEVRGTDTQYF. DNA for the CDR3: TGTGCCAGCAGTGAAGTACGAGGCACAGATACGCAGTATTTT. The full variable domain, in which reference TRBV2 and TRBJ2-3 provide the parts outside the CDR3, is EPEVTQTPSHQVTQMGQEVILRCVPISNHLYFYWYRQILGQKVEFLVSFYNNEISEKSEIFDDQFSVERPDGSNFTLKIRSTKLEDSAMYFCASSEVRGTDTQYFGPGTRLTVL.